A selection of T cell receptor beta chains follows, all from one sample in a study of OX40 agonist ivuxolimab in advanced cancers. Some clones are missing from TCRdb's copy, which holds only in-frame ones; the method was immunoSEQ multiplex PCR. The table includes roughly 120,000 clones, over 75% detected once. The sample was CD4+ or CD8+ T cells sorted from blood, taken in a trial of the OX40 agonist ivuxolimab. These receptor sequences come from an adult with an advanced solid tumor such as melanoma, head and neck, liver or kidney cancer. The CDR3 runs from the conserved cysteine through the conserved F or W. The D gene is left open where the match is weak. Some rows mark clone size as missing; the rest say once, few, many or name a class of expanded clone.

D gene,CDR3 length,clone size,J gene,V gene,CDR3 protein,CDR3 DNA
TRBD1,13,once,TRBJ1-2,TRBV7-9,CASSYRGGYGYTF,TGTGCCAGCAGCTACAGGGGTGGCTATGGCTACACCTTC
NA,14,NA,TRBJ2-5,TRBV5-1,CASSPRLRQETQYF,TGCGCCAGCAGCCCGCGCCTGCGTCAAGAGACCCAGTACTTC
NA,15,few,TRBJ1-4,TRBV30,CAWSVQLGPGEKLFF,TGTGCCTGGAGTGTACAACTGGGCCCGGGTGAAAAACTGTTTTTT
NA,13,NA,TRBJ2-7,TRBV4-3,CASSQDFRGEQYF,TGCGCCAGCAGCCAAGACTTCAGGGGCGAGCAGTACTTC
NA,14,NA,TRBJ2-7,TRBV7-9,CASSLAVTGYEQYF,TGTGCCAGCAGCTTAGCGGTGACAGGCTACGAGCAGTACTTC
TRBD2,14,NA,TRBJ2-3,TRBV6-5,CASSRRGATDTQYF,TGTGCCAGCAGCCGGCGGGGGGCCACAGATACGCAGTATTTT
TRBD1,17,NA,TRBJ1-6,TRBV7-2,CASSLVGGQGYNSPLHF,TGTGCCAGCAGCTTAGTTGGTGGACAGGGTTATAATTCACCCCTCCACTTT
NA,12,NA,TRBJ1-4,TRBV7-9,CASSLGDRNLFF,TGTGCCAGCAGCCTTGGTGACCGAAACCTGTTTTTT
NA,15,NA,TRBJ2-7,TRBV7-9,CASSLVGLSWDEQYF,TGTGCCAGCAGCTTAGTCGGTCTCTCCTGGGACGAGCAGTACTTC
NA,14,NA,TRBJ1-1,TRBV10-3,CAISGGGPNTEAFF,TGTGCCATCAGTGGGGGAGGCCCGAACACTGAAGCTTTCTTT
NA,16,NA,TRBJ2-1,TRBV4-1,CASSQEVPSTYNEQFF,TGCGCCAGCAGCCAAGAAGTCCCCAGCACATACAATGAGCAGTTCTTC
NA,12,once,TRBJ2-7,TRBV6-5,CASSDLGYEQYF,TGTGCCAGCAGTGATTTAGGTTACGAGCAGTACTTC
NA,13,NA,TRBJ2-3,TRBV6-5,CASRTYYADTQYF,TGTGCCAGCAGGACCTATTACGCAGATACGCAGTATTTT
TRBD1,13,NA,TRBJ1-1,TRBV28,CASSRDRATEAFF,TGTGCCAGCAGCCGGGACAGGGCGACTGAAGCTTTCTTT
NA,15,NA,TRBJ1-6,TRBV5-1,CASSSRPGARSPLHF,TGCGCCAGCAGCTCTCGCCCAGGGGCGCGGTCACCCCTCCACTTT
NA,16,NA,TRBJ2-7,TRBV27,CASSLLPGSGSYEQYF,TGTGCCAGCAGTTTACTCCCAGGGAGCGGCTCCTACGAGCAGTACTTC
NA,14,NA,TRBJ1-5,TRBV28,CASSTGSRHQPQHF,TGTGCCAGCAGTACTGGGAGCAGGCATCAGCCCCAGCATTTT
NA,12,NA,TRBJ2-2,TRBV5-6,CASSLDTGELFF,TGTGCCAGCAGCTTGGACACCGGGGAGCTGTTTTTT
NA,12,NA,TRBJ2-7,TRBV6-5,CATARGVYEQYF,TGTGCCACCGCGAGAGGGGTCTACGAGCAGTACTTC
TRBD1,11,NA,TRBJ2-7,TRBV20-1,CRGTGDNEQYF,TGCAGGGGGACAGGGGACAACGAGCAGTACTTC
TRBD1,16,NA,TRBJ1-1,TRBV6-5,CASSYGQDRSNTEAFF,TGTGCCAGCAGTTACGGCCAGGACAGGTCGAACACTGAAGCTTTCTTT
NA,14,NA,TRBJ1-1,TRBV6-5,CASHFKGEWSEAFF,TGTGCCAGCCACTTTAAGGGGGAATGGTCTGAAGCTTTCTTT